Below are 30 T cell receptor beta chains sequenced from a single sample in a study of CD8 T cells in ankylosing spondylitis. TCRdb reprocessed the 5' RACE reads via MiXCR and lists one record per CDR3 protein. The sample records roughly 280,000 distinct CDR3 sequences, 20% being singletons. The material sequenced was blood, either unsorted or a sorted T cell fraction (not recorded which). All receptors derive from a male donor with ankylosing spondylitis or in good health (not recorded which).

This clonotype has at least ten counts. The rearrangement joins TRBV9 to TRBJ2-3; D ambiguous. Germline values: CDR1 SGDLS, CDR2 YYNGEE. CDR3 length: 15 amino acids. Trimming cost V 6 bases and J 2 bases, with 16 bases left between them. CDR3 in amino acids: CASNFGVPPTDTQYF. In DNA form, the CDR3 reads TGTGCCAGCAACTTTGGAGTTCCCCCCACAGATACGCAGTATTTT.

In its sample, this clonotype was seen many times. The chain couples TRBV6-5 to TRBJ1-1; no clear D gene. The CDR3 runs to 13 residues. Deletions cut 0 bases from V and 6 bases from J, with 8 bases between. CDR1 and CDR2 from the germline V gene are MNHEY and SVGAGI. CDR3 coding DNA: TGTGCCAGCAGTTACTCGTCCAGAGCTGAAGCTTTCTTT. Its translation is CASSYSSRAEAFF.

The rearrangement links TRBV5-5 to TRBJ2-1; 8 bases are shared with TRBD1. This CDR3 has 15 residues. Per the germline V gene, CDR1 is SGHKS and CDR2 is YYEKEE (reference sequence). Trimming at V came to 4 bases and at J to 6 bases, leaving 9 bases not matched to a gene. The CDR3 spells CASSLRQGLGNEQFF. CDR3 DNA sequence: TGTGCCAGCAGCCTAAGACAGGGGTTGGGCAATGAGCAGTTCTTC.

This clonotype was recorded at least ten times. The chain is built from TRBV29-1 and TRBJ1-5; the match to TRBD1 covers 8 bases. Germline V CDR1 and CDR2: SQVTM, ANQGSEA. Germline trimming cut 6 bases from V and 7 bases from J; bases unmatched to any gene: 11. The CDR3 is 14 residues long. The CDR3 DNA reads TGCAGCGTGCAGCAGACAGGGGTCGGCCAGCCCCAGCATTTT. Amino acids: CSVQQTGVGQPQHF.

This clonotype showed up just a few times. This chain uses TRBV6-5 with TRBJ2-1; 8 bases fit TRBD1. CDR3 length: 16 residues. Germline V gene lookup returns CDR1 MNHEY and CDR2 SVGAGI. The V gene end was trimmed by 5 bases and the J gene end by 5 bases; junction bases not matched to a gene: 11. The CDR3 loop reads CASSNYRDRSHNEQFF. The CDR3, as DNA: TGTGCCAGCAGTAACTACCGGGACAGGAGCCACAATGAGCAGTTCTTC.

In this sample, this clonotype turned up a few times. This sequence joins TRBV25-1 and TRBJ2-1; 9 positions match TRBD2. CDR3 length: 14 amino acids. Germline-derived CDR1 and CDR2 are MGHDK and SYGVNS. With 4 bases clipped from V and 8 bases from J, the junction kept 6 bases outside the gene matches. CDR3 nucleotide sequence: TGTGCCAGCAGTGCGGGTAGCGGGAGCGATGAGCAGTTCTTC. Encoded protein: CASSAGSGSDEQFF.

This clonotype was detected ten times or more. The V call is TRBV5-1, the J call TRBJ2-1, with D possibly matching TRBD1 (6 bases). V gave up 0 bases and J gave up 5 bases, with 9 bases separating them. Germline loops: CDR1 SGHRS, CDR2 YFSETQ. This CDR3 is built from 14 residues. In DNA, the CDR3 is TGCGCCAGCAGCTTGGAGCCAGGGGACAATGAGCAGTTCTTC. This gives the protein CASSLEPGDNEQFF.

This clonotype has a count of ten or more. The chain carries TRBV6-2 or TRBV6-3 and TRBJ2-1; 10 bases line up with TRBD1. V lost 6 bases to trimming and J lost 9 bases; unmatched junction nucleotides: 14. This CDR3 has 16 residues. Looked up from germline, CDR1 is MNHEY and CDR2 is SVGEGT. Written as DNA, the CDR3 is TGTGCCAGCAGCCTCCGGGACAGGGGAGGTAATTCTGAGCAGTTCTTC. Translation gives CASSLRDRGGNSEQFF.

The rearrangement uses TRBV29-1 and TRBJ1-2, with 8 bases identical to TRBD1. Germline assignment: CDR1 SQVTM and CDR2 ANQGSEA. V lost 6 bases to trimming and J lost 2 bases; unmatched junction nucleotides: 14. The CDR3 length is 16 residues. CDR3 sequence: CSVEAFLRGQNYGYTF. The CDR3 DNA reads as TGCAGCGTGGAGGCTTTTCTCAGGGGGCAGAACTATGGCTACACCTTC.

The rearrangement links TRBV12-3 or TRBV12-4 to TRBJ2-2, with D possibly called TRBD1 or TRBD2 (5 bases each). The CDR3 spans 11 residues. The V and J ends lost 11 bases and 12 bases respectively, with 16 bases between them. The CDR3 nucleotides are TGTGCCTCGCGGGCAGGGCCTAAGCTGTTTTTT. Translated, it gives CASRAGPKLFF.

In its sample, this clonotype was seen a few times. The chain has TRBV21-1 and TRBJ2-1; TRBD1, as called in the table, went unchecked against the DNA. TRBV21-1 is reported as a pseudogene. This CDR3 is 13 amino acids long. The CDR3 DNA reads as TGTGCCAGCAGCAGCCTCAGGACAGGCCGCCAGTTCTTC. This encodes CASSSLRTGRQFF.

This clonotype was counted once. Germline is not matched at one junction end, which may reflect a read error. The chain links TRBV29-1 to TRBJ2-5; D might be TRBD1 (5 bases). The germline V gene has CDR1 SQVTM and CDR2 ANQGSEA. This CDR3 is built from 12 residues. The CDR3 sequence: CSGQRSQEIQYF. Here the CDR3 DNA reads TGCAGCGGACAGCGTTCCCAAGAGATCCAGTACTTC.

V usage is TRBV12-3 or TRBV12-4 and J usage is TRBJ2-1; unclear D gene. This CDR3 region has 12 residues. Trimming shortened V by 4 bases and J by 12 bases, and 13 bases separated the two germline ends. The CDR3 reads CASSYSLYGQFF. The CDR3 DNA sequence: TGTGCCAGCAGTTATTCTCTCTACGGGCAGTTCTTC.

This chain links TRBV5-1 with TRBJ2-5, with D tentatively TRBD1 (5 bases). V shed 1 base and J shed 4 bases, with 17 bases lying between them. Germline loops: CDR1 SGHRS, CDR2 YFSETQ. The CDR3 extends over 16 amino acids. For the CDR3, the DNA is TGCGCCAGCAGCTTGCAGGGAACCGAAGTGGGAGAGACCCAGTACTTC. It specifies CASSLQGTEVGETQYF.

V gene TRBV20-1 combines with J gene TRBJ2-1; 7 positions match TRBD2. Trimming at V came to 4 bases and at J to 3 bases, leaving 9 bases not matched to a gene. This CDR3 region has 15 residues. Germline V gene sequence: CDR1 DFQATT, CDR2 SNEGSKA (reference sequence). The CDR3 DNA sequence: TGCAGTGCTATTAGCGGGTCTGGAGTCTACAATGAGCAGTTCTTC. Translation: CSAISGSGVYNEQFF.

This clonotype appeared a few times. The V call is TRBV20-1, the J call TRBJ2-1; 12 positions agree with TRBD2. This CDR3 comprises 15 residues. Germline values: CDR1 DFQATT, CDR2 SNEGSKA (reference sequence). Trimming removed 5 bases from V and 7 bases from J; junction bases left unmatched: 9. CDR3: CSAPTSGRLRNEQFF. The CDR3 DNA is TGCAGTGCTCCAACTAGCGGGAGGCTCCGGAATGAGCAGTTCTTC.

This clonotype was counted a few times. The chain has TRBV10-3 and TRBJ1-5, with D unresolved. V was trimmed by 3 bases and J by 4 bases, leaving 16 bases between them. The CDR3 is 16 amino acids. Germline V lookup: CDR1 ENHRY, CDR2 SYGVKD. The CDR3 protein is CAISEIGPDRNQPQHF. In DNA form, the CDR3 reads TGTGCCATCAGTGAAATCGGGCCGGATAGGAATCAGCCCCAGCATTTT.

This clonotype occurred a few times. The genes are TRBV12-3 or TRBV12-4 and TRBJ2-5; weak D call: TRBD2 (5 bases). The CDR3 is made up of 13 amino acids. V dropped 6 bases and J dropped 7 bases, with 15 bases sitting between them. The CDR3 here is CASSGSRGGTQYF. Here the CDR3 DNA reads TGTGCCAGCAGCGGGTCTCGCGGAGGGACCCAGTACTTC.

The rearrangement links TRBV20-1 to TRBJ1-4, with unresolved D. The CDR3 loop spans 14 amino acids. Trimming removed 2 bases from V and 0 bases from J, with 7 bases in between. Per the germline V gene, CDR1 is DFQATT and CDR2 is SNEGSKA (reference sequence). CDR3 DNA: TGCAGTGCTAGACGGCGGCCAACTAATGAAAAACTGTTTTTT. Protein product: CSARRRPTNEKLFF.

The rearrangement joins TRBV12-3 or TRBV12-4 to TRBJ2-1; perhaps TRBD1 as D (6 bases). The CDR3 extends over 13 amino acids. The ends were cut back, 7 bases at V and 4 bases at J, with 11 bases in the middle. The CDR3, as DNA: TGTGCCAGCAACTGGGGGCAGTACAATGAGCAGTTCTTC. Encoded protein: CASNWGQYNEQFF.

This clonotype was seen many times. The chain couples TRBV6-5 to TRBJ2-1; D gene uncertain. This CDR3 is built from 12 residues. Trimming left V 0 bases short and J 9 bases short, with 6 bases between. The V gene's germline CDR1 is MNHEY and CDR2 SVGAGI. The CDR3 here is CASSYSLGEQFF. In DNA form, the CDR3 reads TGTGCCAGCAGTTACTCGCTGGGTGAGCAGTTCTTC.

V is TRBV12-3 or TRBV12-4 and J is TRBJ2-5, with a tentative D call TRBD2 (5 bases). Trimming took 3 bases from V and 4 from J, leaving 12 bases between them. The CDR3 sequence is 14 residues long. This CDR3 is CASSFRVGRETQYF. The CDR3 DNA follows: TGTGCCAGCAGTTTCCGGGTTGGGAGAGAGACCCAGTACTTC.

The V and J genes are TRBV11-3 and TRBJ2-1; a possible D gene is TRBD2 (5 bases). The germline V gene encodes CDR1 SGHNT and CDR2 YENEEA. The V and J ends lost 5 bases and 9 bases respectively, with 17 bases between them. There are 14 residues in the CDR3. The CDR3 DNA reads as TGTGCCAGCAGCCCGACGGGGAGATTCACTGAGCAGTTCTTC. Its protein product is CASSPTGRFTEQFF. Using reference TRBV11-3 and TRBJ2-1 for the parts outside the CDR3, the full variable domain is EAGVVQSPRYKIIEKKQPVAFWCNPISGHNTLYWYLQNLGQGPELLIRYENEEAVDDSQLPKDRFSAERLKGVDSTLKIQPAELGDSAVYLCASSPTGRFTEQFFGPGTRLTVL.

This clonotype was counted a few times. V and J are TRBV6-1 and TRBJ2-7; no clear D. The CDR3 runs 15 residues. Germline V gene lookup returns CDR1 MNHNS and CDR2 SASEGT. Trimming pared 2 bases from V and 7 bases from J, leaving 18 bases between. This chain's CDR3 is CASSESLGKSSEQYV. The CDR3 bases are TGTGCCAGCAGTGAATCCTTAGGGAAATCGAGTGAGCAGTACGTC.

The chain carries TRBV11-2 and TRBJ2-3, with D tentatively TRBD1 (6 bases). CDR3 size: 13 residues. Between the trimmed V and J ends, which lost 4 bases and 6 bases, there was a span of 11 bases. Per the germline V gene, CDR1 is SGHAT and CDR2 is FQNNGV. CDR3 sequence (DNA): TGTGCCAGCAGCTCCCAGGGGAAGGATACGCAGTATTTT. Translation gives CASSSQGKDTQYF.

This clonotype occurred many times. The rearrangement joins TRBV10-3 to TRBJ1-2; 7 nucleotides agree with TRBD1. CDR3 length equals 15 residues. CDR1 is ENHRY and CDR2 is SYGVKD in the germline V gene. V lost 7 bases and J lost 6; bases outside the gene matches: 14. The CDR3 DNA follows: TGTGCCATCACTCGGGCCGAGCGACAGGGAGATGGCTACACCTTC. Its protein product is CAITRAERQGDGYTF.

The V and J genes are TRBV5-5 and TRBJ2-5; possibly TRBD2 for D (6 bases). The germline CDR1 and CDR2 sequences are SGHKS and YYEKEE (reference sequence). There are 13 residues in the CDR3. Trimming pared 6 bases from V and 6 bases from J, leaving 15 bases between. The CDR3 sequence is CASNPDGGQTQYF. CDR3 bases: TGTGCCAGCAACCCGGACGGGGGACAGACCCAGTACTTC.

The table lists this clonotype with a few counts. The chain couples TRBV6-5 to TRBJ2-1, with 9 nucleotides matching TRBD1. V shed 4 bases and J 8 bases; nucleotides not matched to a gene: 9. This CDR3 comprises 15 residues. Germline loops: CDR1 MNHEY, CDR2 SVGAGI. CDR3 DNA sequence: TGTGCCAGCAGTTCTCCGGGACAGGGCCGGGATGAGCAGTTCTTC. Protein product: CASSSPGQGRDEQFF.

This chain uses TRBV3-1 with TRBJ1-2; a weak D match, TRBD1 (5 bases). This CDR3 has 14 amino acids. V was trimmed by 4 bases and J by 4 bases, leaving 13 bases between them. Germline CDR1 LGHDT, CDR2 YNNKEL (reference sequence). The CDR3 here is CASSPGTAFYGYTF. CDR3 bases: TGTGCCAGCAGCCCTGGGACGGCTTTCTATGGCTACACCTTC.

This clonotype was detected many times. The V gene is TRBV12-3 or TRBV12-4, the J gene TRBJ2-1; no clear D. Trimming shortened V by 7 bases and J by 5 bases, and 15 bases separated the two germline ends. The CDR3 runs to 14 residues. The CDR3 nucleotides are TGTGCCAGCAATGTGGCAGAGTCTAACAATGAGCAGTTCTTC. It yields the protein CASNVAESNNEQFF.